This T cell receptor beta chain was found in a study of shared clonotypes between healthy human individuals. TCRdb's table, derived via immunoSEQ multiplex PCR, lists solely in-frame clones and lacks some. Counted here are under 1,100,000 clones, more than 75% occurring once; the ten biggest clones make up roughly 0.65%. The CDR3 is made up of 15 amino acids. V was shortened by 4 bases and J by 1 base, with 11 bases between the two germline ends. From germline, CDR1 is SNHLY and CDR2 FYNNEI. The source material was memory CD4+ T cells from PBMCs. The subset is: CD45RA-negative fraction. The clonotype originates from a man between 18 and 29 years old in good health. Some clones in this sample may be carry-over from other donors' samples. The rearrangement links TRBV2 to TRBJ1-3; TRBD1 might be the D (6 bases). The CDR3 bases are TGTGCCAGCAGTGGACAGGTGCAATCTGGAAACACCATATATTTT. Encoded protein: CASSGQVQSGNTIYF. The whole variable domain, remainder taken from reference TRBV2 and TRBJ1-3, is EPEVTQTPSHQVTQMGQEVILRCVPISNHLYFYWYRQILGQKVEFLVSFYNNEISEKSEIFDDQFSVERPDGSNFTLKIRSTKLEDSAMYFCASSGQVQSGNTIYFGEGSWLTVV.